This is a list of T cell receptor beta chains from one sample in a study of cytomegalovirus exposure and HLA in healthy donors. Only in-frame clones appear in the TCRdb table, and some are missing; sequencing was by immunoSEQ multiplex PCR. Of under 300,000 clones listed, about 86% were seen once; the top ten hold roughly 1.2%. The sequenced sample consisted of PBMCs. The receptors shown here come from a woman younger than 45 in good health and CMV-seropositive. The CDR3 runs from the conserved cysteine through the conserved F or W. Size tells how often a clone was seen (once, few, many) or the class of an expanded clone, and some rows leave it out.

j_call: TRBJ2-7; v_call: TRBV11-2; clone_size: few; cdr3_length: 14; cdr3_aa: CASSFSGHFYEQYF
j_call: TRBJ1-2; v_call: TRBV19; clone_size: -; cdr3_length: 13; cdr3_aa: CASRRGGAYGYTF
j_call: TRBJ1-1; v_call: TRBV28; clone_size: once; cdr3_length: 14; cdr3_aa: CASSPAGEGTEAFF
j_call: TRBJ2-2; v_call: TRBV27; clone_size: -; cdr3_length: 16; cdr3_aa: CASTRLAGGPSGELFF
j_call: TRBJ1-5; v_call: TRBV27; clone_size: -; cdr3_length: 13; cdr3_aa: CASSFLSNQPQHF
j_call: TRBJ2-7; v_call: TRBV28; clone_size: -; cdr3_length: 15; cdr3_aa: CASSPGTGLFAGQYF
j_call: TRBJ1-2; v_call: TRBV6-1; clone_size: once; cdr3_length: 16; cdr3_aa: CASSEAPGGANYGYTF
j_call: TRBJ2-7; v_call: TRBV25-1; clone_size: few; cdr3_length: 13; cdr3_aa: CASSYTGGGEQYF
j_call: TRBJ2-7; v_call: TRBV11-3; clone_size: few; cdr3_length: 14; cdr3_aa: CASSSGTRTYEQYF
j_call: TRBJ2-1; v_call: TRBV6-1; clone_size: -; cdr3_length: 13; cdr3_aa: CASSWTLYNEQFF
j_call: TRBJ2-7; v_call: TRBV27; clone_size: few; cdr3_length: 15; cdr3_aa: CASIPTGGGPGEQYF
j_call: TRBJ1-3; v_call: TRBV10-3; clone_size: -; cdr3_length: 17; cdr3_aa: CAISEHSGGNAGNTIYF
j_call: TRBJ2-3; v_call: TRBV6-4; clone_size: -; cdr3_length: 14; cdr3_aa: CASSASSGTDTQYF
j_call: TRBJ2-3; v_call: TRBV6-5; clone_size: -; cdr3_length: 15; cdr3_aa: CASSPMTDYTDTQYF
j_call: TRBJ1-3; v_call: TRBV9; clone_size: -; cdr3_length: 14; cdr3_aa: CASSATALGNTIYF
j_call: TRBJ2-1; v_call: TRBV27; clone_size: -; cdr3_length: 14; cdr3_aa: CASSSGGTLNEQFF
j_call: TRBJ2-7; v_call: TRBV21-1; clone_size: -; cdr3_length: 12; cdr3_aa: CASSSGTYEQYF
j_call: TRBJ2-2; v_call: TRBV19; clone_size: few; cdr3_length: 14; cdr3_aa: CASSRRTVTGELFF
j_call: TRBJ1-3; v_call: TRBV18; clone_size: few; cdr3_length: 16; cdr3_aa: CASSRGTYSSGNTIYF
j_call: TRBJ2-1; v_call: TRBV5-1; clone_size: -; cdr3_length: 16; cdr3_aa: CASSFPRDRGIGEQFF
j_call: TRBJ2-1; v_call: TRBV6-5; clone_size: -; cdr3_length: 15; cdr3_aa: CASSPFSGRANEQFF
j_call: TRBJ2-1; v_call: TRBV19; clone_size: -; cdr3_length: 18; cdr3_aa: CASSIRGLAGVSYNEQFF
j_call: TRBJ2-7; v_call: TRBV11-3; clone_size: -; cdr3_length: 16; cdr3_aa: CASSLLLAGASYEQYF
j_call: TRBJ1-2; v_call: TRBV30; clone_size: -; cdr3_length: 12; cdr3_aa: CAWSALSWGYTF
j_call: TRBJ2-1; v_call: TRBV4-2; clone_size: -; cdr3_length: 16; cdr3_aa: CASSQIVAGGPGEQFF
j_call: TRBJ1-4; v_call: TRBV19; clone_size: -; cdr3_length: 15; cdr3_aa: CASSINTGAREKLFF
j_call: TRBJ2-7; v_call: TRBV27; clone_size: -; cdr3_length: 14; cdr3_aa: CASSGRDRGYEQYF
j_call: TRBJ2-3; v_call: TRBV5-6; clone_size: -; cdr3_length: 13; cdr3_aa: CASSFSGPDTQYF
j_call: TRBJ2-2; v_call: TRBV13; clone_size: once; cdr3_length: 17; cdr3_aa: CASSLVGTFANTGELFF
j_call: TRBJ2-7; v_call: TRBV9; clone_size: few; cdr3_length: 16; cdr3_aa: CASSAGLAGVAYEQYF
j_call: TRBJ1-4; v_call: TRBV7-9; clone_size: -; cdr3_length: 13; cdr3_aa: CASSRGQTEKLFF
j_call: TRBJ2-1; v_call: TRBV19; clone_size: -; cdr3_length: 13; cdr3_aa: CASSHGLYNEQFF
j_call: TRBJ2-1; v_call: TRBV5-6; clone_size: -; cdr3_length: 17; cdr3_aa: CASSFPRLADSYNEQFF
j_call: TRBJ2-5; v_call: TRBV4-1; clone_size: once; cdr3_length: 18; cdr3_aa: CASSQGLSTGGRKETQYF
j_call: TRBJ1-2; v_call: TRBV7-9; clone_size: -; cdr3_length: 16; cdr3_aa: CASSPSRGQRNYGYTF
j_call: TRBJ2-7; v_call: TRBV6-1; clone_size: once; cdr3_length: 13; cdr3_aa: CASSHRESYEQYF
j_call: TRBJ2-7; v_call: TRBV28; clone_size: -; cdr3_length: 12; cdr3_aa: CASSSGQFSPYF
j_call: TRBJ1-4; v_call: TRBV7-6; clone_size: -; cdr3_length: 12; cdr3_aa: CASSLVEGELFF
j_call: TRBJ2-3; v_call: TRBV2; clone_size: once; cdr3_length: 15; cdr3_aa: CASSPDPPGADTQYF
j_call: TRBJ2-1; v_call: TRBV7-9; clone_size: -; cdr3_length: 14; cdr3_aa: CASSFERDPREQFF
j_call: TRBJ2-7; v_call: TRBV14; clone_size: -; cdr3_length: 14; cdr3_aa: CASSQEQYSREQYF
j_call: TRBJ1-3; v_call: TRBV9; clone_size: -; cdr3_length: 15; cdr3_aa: CASSAGGQGGNTIYF
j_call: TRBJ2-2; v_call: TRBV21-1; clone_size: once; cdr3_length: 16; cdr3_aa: CASSKVPGQGTGELFF
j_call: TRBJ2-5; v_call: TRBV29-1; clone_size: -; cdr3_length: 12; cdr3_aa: CSVGTGTETQYF
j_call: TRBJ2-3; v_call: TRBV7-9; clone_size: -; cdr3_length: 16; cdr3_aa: CASSSGLAGDTDTQYF
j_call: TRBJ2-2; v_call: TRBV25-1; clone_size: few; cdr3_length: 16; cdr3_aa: CASSEATSGIYGELFF
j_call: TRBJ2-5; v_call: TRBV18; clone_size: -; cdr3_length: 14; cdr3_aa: CASSLPPTGETQYF